Here is one TCR beta chain with its context. The clone's antigen remains unknown. Within one base of it there is no much larger clone, and no base qualities were kept. Whole blood was collected in K2EDTA tubes by collaborating institutions according to the institutions' own protocols. For TCRbeta analysis, collaborator samples were shipped as frozen whole blood, as isolated PBMCs, or as DNA extracted from either sample type. This entry comes from a study of blood T cell repertoires in COVID-19 (TCRdb year 2020). Describing the broader study: Samples from collaborators originated in the United States, Italy and Spain and spanned both the acute and convalescent phases of COVID-19. The sample metadata nearly always contained a de-identified subject ID, COVID-19 status, age in years and sex. The repertoires were made available in a free public database intended to serve as a resource for research on the immune response to SARS-CoV-2. Deeply sampled blood TCRbeta repertoires from subjects exposed to, actively infected with, or recovered from COVID-19 were included in the dataset. The prospective study material was composed of cDNA or gDNA derived from T cells, B-cell-depleted T cells, or PBMCs. Samples came from the ongoing ImmuneRACE study (first 160 participants) plus 1,254 subjects from 6 global collaborators. Where available, HLA class I and class II types were obtained from metadata supplied by the sample provider rather than from assay-based typing.

Study-wide conclusions, independent of this receptor: The quantity of clinical and demographic metadata differed by source and by participant and was supplied without curation.

CDR3 length: 16 amino acids, cysteine to phenylalanine. Only the CDR3 DNA is retained, 48 bases long and in frame from the first base. Reading the germline V gene (reference sequence) gives CDR1 LGHDT and CDR2 YNNKEL. Relative to germline, V is 0 bases shorter and J is 5 bases shorter, with 14 bases between their ends. The immunoSEQ Assay, a bias-controlled multiplex PCR, was used to amplify TCRbeta CDR3 regions from genomic DNA. In the paper's pipeline: The number of nucleated cells in each sample was estimated from the amplification of reference gene primers within the assay. Sequence reads were collapsed and filtered to measure the absolute abundance of every unique TCRbeta CDR3 rearrangement. For each sample, productive Simpson clonality was calculated as the square root of Simpson's diversity index over productive rearrangements. TCRdb took this table from immuneACCESS and kept in-frame rearrangements with V and J called. Such tables lack part of the clones; where checked against another copy, unresolved V genes explain under half of the gap, and the rest is unexplained. From that table come the V and J calls and clone size; the DNA was used to work out D and trimming. The table for this sample lists about 210,000 clones; approximately 84% of them were counted only once. The top ten clonotypes cover around 4.9% of the sample.

This sequence was found in a woman of 80 years or more with acute or convalescent COVID-19. The chain is encoded by TRBV3-1 (or the pseudogene TRBV3-2) joined to TRBJ2-1, with a weak D call of TRBD2 (6 bases match). Material for sequencing was peripheral blood. This receptor carries the CDR3 CASSQEPWGEDNEQFF. The DNA sequence is TGTGCCAGCAGCCAAGAACCTTGGGGGGAGGACAATGAGCAGTTCTTC.